This TCR beta chain originates from a study of Ad26.COV2.S vaccination and SARS-CoV-2 variants. Study background: Once, or twice with 56 days between doses, Ad26.COV2.S was given intramuscularly.

The CDR3 extends over 17 amino acids. V lost 0 bases and J lost 3; bases outside the gene matches: 5. Per germline, CDR1 LNHNV and CDR2 YYDKDF (reference sequence). This sample's treatment: some 20 received Ad26.COV2.S at low or high dose, single or two shots; about 5 received placebo; per-sample allocation not given. Specimens were obtained on day 63 following the first vaccine or placebo injection. Wuhan-strain spike was delivered by a replication-incompetent Ad26 vector. Clones were sequenced by immunoSEQ multiplex PCR, and TCRdb holds only the in-frame ones, with some missing. Here the sample spans roughly 420,000 clones, roughly 90% being singletons.

The clonotype originates from a person between 18 and 60 years old who received the Ad26.COV2.S COVID-19 vaccine or a placebo. The chain combines TRBV15 with TRBJ2-3; 11 positions match TRBD2. This specimen was peripheral blood, taken in a trial of Ad26.COV2.S vaccine versus placebo. CDR3 bases: TGTGCCACCAGCAGAGACCTAGCGGGGGGACTTACAGATACGCAGTATTTT. It translates to CATSRDLAGGLTDTQYF.